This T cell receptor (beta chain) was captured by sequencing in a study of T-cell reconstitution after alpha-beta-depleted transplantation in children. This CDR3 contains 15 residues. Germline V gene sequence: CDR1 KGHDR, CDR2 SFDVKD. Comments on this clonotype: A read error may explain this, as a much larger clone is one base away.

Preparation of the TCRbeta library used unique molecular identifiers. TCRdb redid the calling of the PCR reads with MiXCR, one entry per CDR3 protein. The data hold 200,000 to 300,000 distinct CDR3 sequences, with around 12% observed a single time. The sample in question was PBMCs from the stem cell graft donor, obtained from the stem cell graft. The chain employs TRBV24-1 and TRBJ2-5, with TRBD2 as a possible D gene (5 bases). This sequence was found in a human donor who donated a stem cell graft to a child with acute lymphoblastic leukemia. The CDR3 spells CGTSELAHWGETQYF. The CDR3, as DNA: TGTGGCACCAGTGAGCTAGCCCATTGGGGAGAGACCCAGTACTTC.